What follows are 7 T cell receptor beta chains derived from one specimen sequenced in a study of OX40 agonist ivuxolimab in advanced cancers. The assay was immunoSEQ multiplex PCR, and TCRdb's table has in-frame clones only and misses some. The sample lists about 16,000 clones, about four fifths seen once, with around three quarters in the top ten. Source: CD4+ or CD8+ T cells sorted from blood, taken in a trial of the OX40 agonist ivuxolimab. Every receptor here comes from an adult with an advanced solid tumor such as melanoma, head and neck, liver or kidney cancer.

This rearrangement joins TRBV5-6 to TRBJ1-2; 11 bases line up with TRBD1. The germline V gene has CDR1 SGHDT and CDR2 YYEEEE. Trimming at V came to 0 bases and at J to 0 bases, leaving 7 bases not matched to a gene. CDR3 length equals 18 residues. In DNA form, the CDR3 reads TGTGCCAGCAGCTTGGCGGGACAGGGGGTCACTTCTAACTATGGCTACACCTTC. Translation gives CASSLAGQGVTSNYGYTF.

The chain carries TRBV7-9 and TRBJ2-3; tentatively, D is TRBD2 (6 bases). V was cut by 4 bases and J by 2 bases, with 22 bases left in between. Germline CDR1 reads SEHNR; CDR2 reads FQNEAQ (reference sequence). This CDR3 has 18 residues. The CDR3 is CASSSSLGLASATDTQYF. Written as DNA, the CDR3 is TGTGCCAGCAGCTCATCCCTAGGGCTAGCGAGTGCCACAGATACGCAGTATTTT.

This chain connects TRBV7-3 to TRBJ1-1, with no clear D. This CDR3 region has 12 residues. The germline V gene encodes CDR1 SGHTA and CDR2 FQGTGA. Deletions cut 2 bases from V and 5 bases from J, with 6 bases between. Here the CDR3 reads CASSLRGTEAFF. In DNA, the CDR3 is TGTGCCAGCAGCTTACGGGGAACTGAAGCTTTCTTT.

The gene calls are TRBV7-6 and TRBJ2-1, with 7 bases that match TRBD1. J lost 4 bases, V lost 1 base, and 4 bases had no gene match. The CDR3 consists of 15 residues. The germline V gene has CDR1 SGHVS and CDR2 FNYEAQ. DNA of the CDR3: TGTGCCAGCAGCTTAGGGGCAGGGGGTTACAATGAGCAGTTCTTC. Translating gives CASSLGAGGYNEQFF.

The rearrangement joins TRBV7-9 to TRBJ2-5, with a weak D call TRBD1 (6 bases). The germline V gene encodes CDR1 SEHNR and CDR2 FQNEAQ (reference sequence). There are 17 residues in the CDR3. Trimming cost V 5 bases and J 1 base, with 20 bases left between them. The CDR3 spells CASSPTRQAGAQETQYF. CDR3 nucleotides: TGTGCCAGCAGCCCAACTAGACAGGCGGGTGCCCAAGAGACCCAGTACTTC.

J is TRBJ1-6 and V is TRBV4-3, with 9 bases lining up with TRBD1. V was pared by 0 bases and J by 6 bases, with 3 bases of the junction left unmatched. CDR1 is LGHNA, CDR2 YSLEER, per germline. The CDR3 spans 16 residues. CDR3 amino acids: CASSQEWGQGNSPLHF. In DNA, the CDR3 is TGCGCCAGCAGCCAAGAGTGGGGACAGGGTAATTCACCCCTCCACTTT.

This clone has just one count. The CDR3 protein is CASSFRGGRSYEQYF. CDR3 bases: TGTGCCAGCAGTTTCCGTGGCGGGAGGTCCTACGAGCAGTACTTC. J is TRBJ2-7 and V is TRBV28; 8 bases are shared with TRBD2. The J segment lost 1 base and the V segment lost 3 bases, leaving 5 bases of the junction unmatched. This CDR3 is built from 15 residues. The germline CDR1 and CDR2 sequences are MDHEN and SYDVKM.